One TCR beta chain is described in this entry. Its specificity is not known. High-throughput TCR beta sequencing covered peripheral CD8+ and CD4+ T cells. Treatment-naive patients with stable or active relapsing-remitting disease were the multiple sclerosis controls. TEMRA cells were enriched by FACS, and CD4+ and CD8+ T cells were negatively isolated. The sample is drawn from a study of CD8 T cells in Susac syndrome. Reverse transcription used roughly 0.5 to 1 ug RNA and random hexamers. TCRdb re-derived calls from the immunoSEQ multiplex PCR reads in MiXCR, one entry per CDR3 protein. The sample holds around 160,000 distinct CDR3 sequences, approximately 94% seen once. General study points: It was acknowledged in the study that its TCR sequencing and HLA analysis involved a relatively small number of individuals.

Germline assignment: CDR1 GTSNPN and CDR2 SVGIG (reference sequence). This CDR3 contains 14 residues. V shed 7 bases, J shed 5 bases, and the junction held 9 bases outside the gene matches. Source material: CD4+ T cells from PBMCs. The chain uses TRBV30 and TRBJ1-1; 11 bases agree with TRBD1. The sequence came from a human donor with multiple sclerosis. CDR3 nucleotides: TGTGCCTCGGACAGGGGGCTAAGTAGTACTGAAGCTTTCTTT. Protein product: CASDRGLSSTEAFF.